The source of this T cell receptor (beta chain) is a study of OX40 agonist ivuxolimab in advanced cancers. Study information: Ivuxolimab is an agonistic anti-OX40 (CD134) antibody, and patients were treated with it. Anti-PD-1, anti-PD-L1 or anti-CTLA-4 therapy given earlier was allowed, and 40% had some. The study, taken as a whole, reports: Both blood CD4+ and CD8+ T cells showed clonal growth by week 6 at 0.1 to 3.0 mg/kg. In CD8+ T cells, expanded clones were on average more numerous than in CD4+.

Comment on this clone: Its cognate antigen is unknown.

Trimming removed 0 bases from V and 4 bases from J; junction bases left unmatched: 9. The CDR3 covers 16 residues. Germline CDR1 and CDR2: SGHRS and YFSETQ. Generated by immunoSEQ multiplex PCR, the TCRdb table keeps only in-frame clones and is missing some. The sample includes 90,000 to 100,000 clones, over 75% of them seen just once. J is TRBJ1-1 and V is TRBV5-1; 7 nucleotides align to TRBD1. The clonotype originates from an adult with an advanced solid tumor such as melanoma, head and neck, liver or kidney cancer. Specimen: CD4+ or CD8+ T cells sorted from blood, collected in a trial of the OX40 agonist ivuxolimab. The CDR3 coding sequence is TGCGCCAGCAGCTTGGTTGGCAGCTCAGGGGGCACTGAAGCTTTCTTT. Amino acids: CASSLVGSSGGTEAFF.